This T cell receptor beta chain is from a study of cytomegalovirus exposure and HLA in healthy donors (TCRdb year 2017). Describing the broader study: In an earlier analysis of roughly 500 of the donors, 250 to 350 Gb of sequence data and 95 million to 130 million unique TCR beta sequences from approximately 180 million T cells were reported. Roughly 300 gigabases of sequencing data and around 85 million unique TCR sequences made up an early release that covered nearly 650 HLA-typed donors. The genetic ancestry cluster associated with self-reported Caucasian donors included about 84% of the approximately 430 genotyped donors. The aim of the study was to test whether cataloging public T cell receptors could identify signatures of past pathogen exposure. Using immunosequencing, the study profiled T cell repertoires from approximately 700 subjects and related those repertoires to cytomegalovirus serostatus. In addition to the first cohort of 666 subjects, a separate validation cohort of around 110 different subjects was used. The study combined high-throughput TCR immunosequencing, statistical association of individual TCRs with disease status, and machine learning to predict cytomegalovirus infection status. To study patterns of TCR occurrence, a later analysis re-analyzed previously published TCR beta repertoires from 700 or so donors and added high-resolution HLA genotyping. Rather than using new phenotypic data, the later analysis identified candidate immune exposures from TCR beta sequences and from how often those sequences occurred across donors. In an earlier analysis of around 540 of the donors, high-throughput TCR beta sequencing was used to judge whether each TCR beta V gene segment behaved as functional or pseudogenic. Donor age, sex, ethnicity and CMV serostatus were compiled alongside the repertoire data. In a later genetic analysis, genome-wide SNP genotypes for about 60% of the 666 donors were used, and that subset was treated as a discovery cohort. All discovery cohort repertoires had been generated on a single sequencing platform. HLA typing covered class I and class II loci at four-digit resolution. The number of typed donors differed by locus: 629-630 for A, B, C, DRB1 and DQB1; 522 for DQA1; approximately 600 for DPA1; and roughly 490 for DPB1. Because of strong linkage in the cohort, roughly five DR-DQ haplotypes were treated as single units for association and clustering. Among 398 genotyped donors of the cohort, an average of around 220,000 unique TCR beta nucleotide sequences was sequenced per donor, of which approximately 19% were non-productive. Study-level results and caveats: A further reported finding was that TCR beta sequences accurately predicted the HLA-A and HLA-B alleles for most subjects in the first cohort. Cytomegalovirus status was reported to be diagnosed by the classifier with high specificity and sensitivity in both the original and validation cohorts. When HLA alleles, especially DR and DQ, strongly co-occurred, TCR associations were difficult to assign to individual alleles. Correlated functional status among segregating V segments might reflect linkage disequilibrium, but an unknown experimental factor could not be ruled out. The authors suggested that the approach could potentially be extended to other disease states and immunological phenotypes. In the study, around 150 TCR beta chains were listed as associated with cytomegalovirus. Compared with the roughly 700-donor mean, donors in an Asian-associated ancestry cluster had fewer N-insertions in productive TCRs, according to a later genetic analysis. Because counts were too low, about 15 rarely observed V segments, including chromosome 9 orphons, were left out of the earlier analysis of 500 to 650 of the donors. In vitro tests confirmed that a few of the cytomegalovirus-associated TCR beta chains recognize cytomegalovirus antigens. The cohort was sequenced for TCR beta chains only, and without alpha or paired-chain data the features that could be detected were limited. A group of highly shared sequence variants was considered likely to be a technical artifact of the sequencing pipeline. In a later analysis, HLA-associated TCR beta chains were found to be more clonally expanded and to have lower generation probabilities than equally common non-associated chains. The presence/absence analyses assumed that sequencing depth was roughly uniform across donors, and that assumption may not be true. In a later genetic analysis, a missense DCLRE1C variant was associated with V-gene and J-gene trimming of TCR beta chains, and the association was replicated in an independent cohort. In a later analysis, several top co-occurrence clusters were reported to appear linked to parvovirus B19, influenza, CMV and Epstein-Barr virus. In an earlier analysis of fewer than 700 of the donors, most TCR beta V segments appeared in productive rearrangements about 90% or about 30% of the time, broadly matching IMGT annotations. The only immune exposure information available for the cohort was CMV serostatus. According to a later analysis, most CMV-associated TCR beta chains appeared to be HLA-restricted, and the HLA associations seemed to be driven largely by CMV exposure. Because the 87-base-pair reads could not distinguish some IMGT-functional V segments, including TRBV6-2 and TRBV6-3, those segments were excluded. According to a later analysis, TCR association rates differed among HLA loci, with DRB1 alleles showing the most associated TCRs and HLA-C alleles showing the fewest. Specific HLA alleles were associated with some 15,000 TCR beta sequences at a false discovery rate of 0.05 in a later analysis. HLA typing was unavailable for some donors at each locus, so association tests used only the typed subset. While some public TCRs were present in many individuals, most TCR sequences turned up only very rarely across donors.

On this clone: Its target antigen remains unknown. There are no base qualities to consult, and no much larger clone falls within one base.

In total, about 650 healthy bone marrow donors made up the cohort. Cohort members were all nominally healthy when sampled, although unrecorded immune exposures were likely present. The donor was CMV seropositive and was included in the group of 250 to 300 seropositive cohort members. A peripheral blood sample was provided by each donor, and peripheral blood mononuclear cells were used for TCR beta sequencing. Genomic DNA extraction from the blood cell samples was performed with the Qiagen DNeasy Blood Extraction Kit. From the germline V gene, CDR1 is SQVTM and CDR2 is ANQGSEA. From V the trimming removes 7 bases and from J it removes 5 bases, while the gene matches leave 8 bases of the junction unaccounted for. From cysteine to phenylalanine, the CDR3 is 13 amino acids long. This entry keeps only the CDR3 DNA: 39 bases, framed from base 1. Receptors were amplified or captured by the immunoSEQ multiplex PCR assay. For the multiplex PCR, a mixture combining 60 forward primers for TCR Vbeta segments and 13 reverse primers for TCR Jbeta segments was used. The CDR3 region of rearranged TCR beta genes was amplified from genomic DNA with a multiplex PCR assay. On the Illumina HiSeq System, the amplified TCR beta libraries were sequenced as 87-base-pair reads. The study's processing was this. A later analysis tallied tens of millions of unique TCR beta chains across the 610 or so repertoires, and approximately 9.9 million of those chains were shared by two or more donors. A nearest-neighbor algorithm error-corrected the raw reads and collapsed the reads into unique sequences, merging closely related sequences to remove PCR and sequencing errors. V, D and J gene segments were assigned by aligning CDR3 sequences to IMGT reference sequences. For a sequence to be retained, a match of at least six nucleotides to both a V gene segment and a J gene segment was required. A rearrangement was called productive if the CDR3 had no stop codons and remained in frame with V and J, and every other rearrangement was called non-productive. Following IMGT convention, CDR3 was defined as the stretch from the second conserved V-encoded cysteine up to the conserved J-encoded phenylalanine. In an earlier analysis of around 540 of the donors, sequences lacking an unambiguous match to a single V gene segment were excluded. In an earlier analysis of around 590 of the donors, a V segment was called functional when productive rearrangements were above 56.7%, and segregating when the standard deviation between donors exceeded 5%. A statistical classification framework was developed to diagnose cytomegalovirus status using the catalog of TCR beta chain sequences. In a later analysis, TCR nucleotide sequences were compared against IMGT/GENE-DB human TR gene sequences so that V and J genes could be assigned. A later analysis assigned CDR3 sequences and most-parsimonious VDJ recombination scenarios with the TCRdist pipeline. In a later analysis, each TCR beta chain was defined by its CDR3 amino acid sequence together with its V-gene family, and reads without a unique V-gene family were excluded. A later analysis removed several hundred highly shared, low-generation-probability nucleotide sequences to deal with suspected cross-contamination and a sequencing artifact. A later analysis calculated a clonal expansion index for each public chain from normalized within-repertoire ranks of inferred template counts. A later analysis computed generation probabilities with a VDJ recombination model fitted to out-of-frame rearrangements, and checked the results against IGoR. Hypergeometric tests were used in a later analysis to score TCR-TCR, TCR-HLA and TCR-CMV co-occurrence, with a repertoire-size bias correction applied to the TCR pairs. To estimate false discovery rates, a later analysis permuted the HLA or CMV assignments 20 times. In a later analysis, co-occurring TCRs were grouped using DBSCAN, and TCRdist sequence similarity was added for clustering within HLA-allele-positive subsets. Co-occurrence clustering excluded repertoires with fewer than 30,000 or more than 120,000 public chains, plus five with anomalous nucleotide sharing. In TCRdb, the immuneACCESS table is reduced to in-frame sequences with V and J assigned. These tables do not hold every clone; where another copy was compared, an unresolved V gene accounts for under half, and the others remain unexplained. V and J calls and clone size come straight from that table; D and trimming were deduced from the DNA. For this sample there are about 160,000 clones; 70% to 90% appear just once. The leading ten clones occupy about 7% of the sample.

This chain is built from TRBV29-1 and TRBJ2-7, with TRBD2 matching 10 junction bases. This sequence was found in a woman aged 25 to 39 in good health and CMV-seropositive. Input material: PBMCs. In nucleotide form, the sequence is TGCAGCGGGACCGGGACTAGCGCTCACGAGCAGTACTTC. This gives the protein CSGTGTSAHEQYF.